One sample yielded the 19 T cell receptor beta chains listed below, sequenced in a study of T-cell reconstitution after alpha-beta-depleted transplantation in children. As it was prepared, the TCRbeta library received unique molecular identifiers. TCRdb re-called the PCR reads with MiXCR, one entry per CDR3 protein. The repertoire consists of roughly 100,000 distinct CDR3 sequences, with 6% to 9% occurring once and the leading ten covering about a sixth. Here the sequenced sample was PBMCs, taken before TCRalphabeta/CD19-depleted stem cell transplant. Receptors were obtained from a boy between 2 and 15 years old with acute lymphoblastic leukemia, due to receive a stem cell transplant.

J is TRBJ2-1 and V is TRBV19; 8 bases are shared with TRBD1. With V trimmed by 3 bases and J by 3 bases, 7 bases remained unmatched. Germline V lookup: CDR1 LNHDA, CDR2 SQIVND (reference sequence). The CDR3 is 16 residues long. This CDR3 reads CASSIRGQGYYNEQFF. In DNA, the CDR3 is TGTGCCAGTAGTATCCGCGGACAGGGATACTACAATGAGCAGTTCTTC.

This clonotype has more than one count but fewer than ten. This chain uses TRBV18 with TRBJ2-7; the D gene is possibly TRBD1 (5 bases). The CDR3 runs 13 residues. Between the trimmed V and J ends, which lost 5 bases and 2 bases, there was a span of 10 bases. The V gene's germline CDR1 is KGHSH and CDR2 LQKENI. CDR3 in DNA: TGTGCCAGCTCAAAGGCAGGGACCTACGAGCAGTACTTC. Protein product: CASSKAGTYEQYF.

This clonotype was seen ten or more times. This chain uses TRBV5-6 with TRBJ2-2; a possible D gene is TRBD2 (6 bases). The CDR3 covers 15 residues. Trimming shortened V by 0 bases and J by 4 bases, and 10 bases separated the two germline ends. Looked up from germline, CDR1 is SGHDT and CDR2 is YYEEEE. Here the CDR3 reads CASSLAGVITGELFF. The CDR3 DNA reads as TGTGCCAGCAGCTTGGCGGGGGTTATCACCGGGGAGCTGTTTTTT.

There are many counts of this clonotype. The chain uses TRBV7-8 and TRBJ1-5; 7 positions agree with TRBD1. This CDR3 has 14 amino acids. V gave up 5 bases and J gave up 2 bases; unmatched junction bases: 3. Germline V gene lookup returns CDR1 SGHVS and CDR2 FQNEAQ. The CDR3 nucleotides read TGTGCCAGCAGCCCCGGACAGGGCAATCAGCCCCAGCATTTT. Its protein is CASSPGQGNQPQHF.

This clonotype was seen a handful of times. The chain employs TRBV7-9 and TRBJ2-1; no firm D call. Germline loops: CDR1 SEHNR, CDR2 FQNEAQ (reference sequence). The ends were cut back, 5 bases at V and 7 bases at J, with 18 bases in the middle. This CDR3 spans 15 amino acids. The CDR3 coding sequence is TGTGCCAGCAGCCCGTTCCAAGGACCGACTAATGAGCAGTTCTTC. Translating gives CASSPFQGPTNEQFF.

This clonotype has more than one count but fewer than ten. This chain uses TRBV12-3 or TRBV12-4 with TRBJ1-5, with 8 bases matching TRBD1. V lost 6 bases to trimming and J lost 4 bases; unmatched junction nucleotides: 2. This CDR3 comprises 13 residues. The CDR3 coding sequence is TGTGCCAGCAGAGGACAGGGAAATCAGCCCCAGCATTTT. Translating it yields CASRGQGNQPQHF.

The sample holds many counts of this clonotype. The V call is TRBV9, the J call TRBJ2-4, with 7 bases lining up with TRBD1. The CDR3 has 18 amino acids. CDR1 is SGDLS and CDR2 is YYNGEE in the germline V gene. V trimming: 3 bases; J trimming: 3 bases; junction bases outside the gene matches: 15. For the CDR3, the DNA is TGTGCCAGCAGCGCGGCTGGACGAACAACAGGGGTCAAAAACATTCAGTACTTC. Its protein is CASSAAGRTTGVKNIQYF.

This clonotype was recorded many times. This chain links TRBV12-3 or TRBV12-4 with TRBJ2-3; no reliable D call. Trimming removed 7 bases from V and 1 base from J, with 18 bases in between. CDR3 size: 16 residues. The CDR3, as DNA: TGTGCCAGCACCCCCCTCCCGGTGTTTGGCACAGATACGCAGTATTTT. Protein product: CASTPLPVFGTDTQYF.

This clonotype appeared many times. V usage is TRBV6-4 and J usage is TRBJ2-2; 8 nucleotides agree with TRBD1. This CDR3 has 15 residues. Germline CDR1 MRHNA, CDR2 SNTAGT. J was trimmed by 1 base and V by 4 bases; bases with no gene match: 2. CDR3 nucleotides: TGTGCCAGCAGTGTCGGGACAGGGAACACCGGGGAGCTGTTTTTT. It yields the protein CASSVGTGNTGELFF.

This clonotype was recorded a few times. The V call is TRBV20-1, the J call TRBJ2-7; D ambiguous. The V and J ends lost 3 bases and 3 bases respectively, with 12 bases between them. Germline CDR1 is DFQATT and CDR2 is SNEGSKA (reference sequence). The CDR3 length is 13 residues. CDR3 sequence: CSASSQSSYEQYF. Written as DNA, the CDR3 is TGCAGTGCTAGTTCACAATCGAGCTACGAGCAGTACTTC.

This clonotype was seen ten or more times. V is TRBV5-1 and J is TRBJ2-5; D remains unclear. Germline V gives CDR1 SGHRS, CDR2 YFSETQ. This CDR3 contains 13 residues. Trimming took off 5 bases at V and 3 bases at J, with 11 bases between the two ends. This chain's CDR3 is CASRSDNEETQYF. CDR3 sequence (DNA): TGCGCCAGCAGGTCTGACAACGAAGAGACCCAGTACTTC.

This clonotype was seen many times. CDR3 amino acids: CSARRGSGELFF. The CDR3 DNA follows: TGCAGTGCAAGACGGGGCTCCGGGGAGCTGTTTTTT. V usage is TRBV20-1 and J usage is TRBJ2-2, with D possibly called TRBD1 or TRBD2 (5 bases each). CDR1 is DFQATT, CDR2 SNEGSKA, per germline (reference sequence). The CDR3 is 12 residues long. Trimming left V 6 bases short and J 6 bases short, with 11 bases between.

This clonotype came up many times. J is TRBJ1-2 and V is TRBV5-6; D is ambiguous. Germline V lookup: CDR1 SGHDT, CDR2 YYEEEE. Trimming took off 0 bases at V and 7 bases at J, with 16 bases between the two ends. CDR3 length: 15 residues. CDR3 sequence (DNA): TGTGCCAGCAGCTTGGTCCTTTGGTCAGATGGTGGCTACACCTTC. Translated, it gives CASSLVLWSDGGYTF. The entire variable domain, with the rest obtained from reference TRBV5-6 and TRBJ1-2, is as follows: DAGVTQSPTHLIKTRGQQVTLRCSPKSGHDTVSWYQQALGQGPQFIFQYYEEEERQRGNFPDRFSGHQFPNYSSELNVNALLLGDSALYLCASSLVLWSDGGYTFGSGTRLTVV.

This clonotype was counted many times. The V gene is TRBV20-1, the J gene TRBJ2-7, with a possible D match to TRBD2 (5 bases). With 6 bases removed from V and 0 bases from J, the gap between germline ends came to 15 bases. This CDR3 is 14 amino acids long. Germline V CDR1 and CDR2: DFQATT, SNEGSKA (reference sequence). The CDR3 spells CSAISVSNSYEQYF. Here the CDR3 DNA reads TGCAGTGCCATTAGCGTATCCAACTCCTACGAGCAGTACTTC.

This clonotype has ten or more counts. J is TRBJ2-1 and V is TRBV7-2; 8 bases map to TRBD2. The CDR3 length is 15 residues. The J segment lost 6 bases and the V segment lost 2 bases, leaving 6 bases of the junction unmatched. Germline-derived CDR1 and CDR2 are SGHTA and FQGNSA. The CDR3 here is CASSLSSGGVNEQFF. CDR3 bases: TGTGCCAGCAGCTTATCCAGCGGGGGAGTCAATGAGCAGTTCTTC.

V is TRBV6-4 and J is TRBJ2-5; tentatively, D is TRBD1 or TRBD2 (5 bases each). Trimming removed 2 bases at V and 4 bases at J, with 8 bases between. Germline V gene sequence: CDR1 MRHNA, CDR2 SNTAGT. The CDR3 spans 13 residues. CDR3 amino acids: CASSDNGGETQYF. In DNA, the CDR3 is TGTGCCAGCAGTGACAATGGGGGAGAGACCCAGTACTTC.

This clonotype was detected ten times or more. The chain carries TRBV12-3 or TRBV12-4 and TRBJ2-1; 11 bases are a match to TRBD2. V lost 6 bases and J lost 6; bases outside the gene matches: 7. The CDR3 sequence is 15 residues long. The CDR3 DNA follows: TGTGCCAGCAGGGTAGCGGGGGGGCTACCCAATGAGCAGTTCTTC. It is translated as CASRVAGGLPNEQFF.

The chain combines TRBV20-1 with TRBJ2-6; 7 bases are shared with TRBD1. This CDR3 contains 15 residues. Trimming took 0 bases from V and 2 from J; bases not matched to a gene: 1. CDR1 is DFQATT, CDR2 SNEGSKA, per germline (reference sequence). CDR3 DNA sequence: TGCAGTGCTAGAGATCAGGGGGCTGGGGCCAACGTCCTGACTTTC. This gives the protein CSARDQGAGANVLTF.

This rearrangement joins TRBV6-1 to TRBJ1-4, with D perhaps matching TRBD1 (6 bases). The V and J ends lost 6 bases and 8 bases respectively, with 16 bases between them. This CDR3 has 14 amino acids. Germline CDR1 MNHNS, CDR2 SASEGT. The DNA for the CDR3 is TGTGCCAGCAGCCCACAGGGTTTTGGCGAAAAACTGTTTTTT. Protein product: CASSPQGFGEKLFF.